A selection of T cell receptor beta chains follows, all from one sample in a study of CD8 T cells in Susac syndrome. TCRdb re-derived calls from the immunoSEQ multiplex PCR reads in MiXCR, one entry per CDR3 protein. The top ten hold more than 0.3% of the sample, which has 100,000 or so distinct CDR3 sequences, around 94% seen once. The sequencing input was CD4+ T cells from PBMCs. The receptors shown here come from a human donor with Susac syndrome. Both conserved end residues are part of each CDR3. D genes are given only for firm matches. Not all rows give a size; the values are once, few, many and, for expanded clones, a class.

few	TRBV4-1	TRBJ2-1	NA	TGCGCCAGTGCCGGGGAGAACGATGAGCAGTTCTTC	CASAGENDEQFF
NA	TRBV20-1	TRBJ1-5	NA	TGCAGTGCTAGACGAAGGGTTTATCAGCCCCAGCATTTT	CSARRRVYQPQHF
NA	TRBV24-1	TRBJ2-1	TRBD2	TGTGCCACCAGTAGCCCTAGCGGGGGGGCGGGCAATGAGCAGTTCTTC	CATSSPSGGAGNEQFF
once	TRBV20-1	TRBJ2-7	NA	TGCAGTGCCAGGACGGGTATCTCCTACGAGCAGTACTTC	CSARTGISYEQYF
NA	TRBV3-1	TRBJ2-3	NA	TGTGCCAGCAGCCAAGAAGCGGGCCTATCCGATACGCAGTATTTT	CASSQEAGLSDTQYF
few	TRBV5-1	TRBJ2-2	TRBD1	TGCGCCAGCAGCTTCACAGGGGACACCGGGGAGCTGTTTTTT	CASSFTGDTGELFF
NA	TRBV20-1	TRBJ1-6	TRBD1	TGCAGTGCCATGGAGGGGACAGGGGGAGACCAGTTTAGTTCACCCCTCCACTTT	CSAMEGTGGDQFSSPLHF
NA	TRBV30	TRBJ1-5	NA	TGTGCCTGGAATCAGGAAAGCAATCAGCCCCAGCATTTT	CAWNQESNQPQHF
NA	TRBV19	TRBJ1-1	NA	TGTGCCAGTAGTATAGGGGGGAGCACTGAAGCTTTCTTT	CASSIGGSTEAFF
NA	TRBV12-5	TRBJ1-2	NA	TGTGCTAGTGGTTTGGGAGTCGGGAACTATGGCTACACCTTC	CASGLGVGNYGYTF
NA	TRBV10-2	TRBJ1-1	TRBD1	TGCGCCAGCACCAGGACAGGGGAAAGGGACACTGAAGCTTTCTTT	CASTRTGERDTEAFF
NA	TRBV6-4	TRBJ2-2	NA	TGTGCCAGCAGTGACTCGGGGTCCCACGGGGAGCTGTTTTTT	CASSDSGSHGELFF
NA	TRBV2	TRBJ2-1	NA	TGTGCCAGCAGTCCTCTCCGGGGGAGCAATGAGCAGTTCTTC	CASSPLRGSNEQFF
NA	TRBV18	TRBJ1-1	TRBD1	TGTGCCAGCTCACCTACGACAGGGGGCGGGAACACTGAAGCTTTCTTT	CASSPTTGGGNTEAFF
NA	TRBV7-3	TRBJ2-1	NA	TGTGCCAGCAGCTCCCCAGCTATCAATGAGCAGTTCTTC	CASSSPAINEQFF